The rows below give T cell receptor beta chains drawn from one sample of a study of blood T cell repertoires in COVID-19. Repertoires were generated with immunoSEQ multiplex PCR, while TCRdb's copy carries only in-frame clones and drops some. The data hold around 250,000 clones, with approximately 91% observed a single time. Sequenced sample: PBMCs or T cells enriched from blood (not recorded which). The origin of the receptors is a human donor in a cohort exposed to, infected with or recovered from COVID-19 (not recorded which). The donor label of this sample is uncertain. Each CDR3 is given with its conserved first and last residue.

CASSLAGGGLQPQHF 15 TRBJ1-5 TRBV7-2
CASSQEIQGGTEAFF 15 TRBJ1-1 TRBV3-1/TRBV3-2
CASGTTGGYEQYF 13 TRBJ2-7 TRBV12-5
CASSRERAPYNEQFF 15 TRBJ2-1 TRBV4-1
CASSFRPGQRSIYEQYF 17 TRBJ2-7 TRBV28
CATSDWDSEETQYF 14 TRBJ2-5 TRBV24-1
CASSLDRDSPLHF 13 TRBJ1-6 TRBV7-2
CASSHFPQGNEQYF 14 TRBJ2-7 TRBV3-1/TRBV3-2
CASSLDSWGLATPEQFF 17 TRBJ2-1 TRBV11-2
CASSLAGQGWTEAFF 15 TRBJ1-1 TRBV5-1
CASRPSAGGFEAFF 14 TRBJ1-1 TRBV27
CAAHGNEAFF 10 TRBJ1-1 TRBV30
CASSIGGRGHQPQHF 15 TRBJ1-5 TRBV19
CASGTSGVEETQYF 14 TRBJ2-5 TRBV7-2
CASSFGAAVEQYF 13 TRBJ2-7 TRBV27
CASSHLQTGGDQPQHF 16 TRBJ1-5 TRBV7-8
CATSAGDVTEAFF 13 TRBJ1-1 TRBV24-1
CASSASGTVNSPLHF 15 TRBJ1-6 TRBV9
CATSRQAGEMTGELFF 16 TRBJ2-2 TRBV15
CAISASGGYTGELFF 15 TRBJ2-2 TRBV10-3
CASSLSGNTDTQYF 14 TRBJ2-3 TRBV10-2
CASSLGLAGGNTGELFF 17 TRBJ2-2 TRBV5-5
CASSPERTGEAFF 13 TRBJ1-1 TRBV18
CASSPQAGRAMGYTF 15 TRBJ1-2 TRBV5-6
CASSQKQNTEAFF 13 TRBJ1-1 TRBV4-3
CASSLPGGGYTF 12 TRBJ1-2 TRBV11-2
CASSTDDRAYEQYF 14 TRBJ2-7 TRBV18
CASSHGLAGGPIETQYF 17 TRBJ2-5 TRBV14
CASSQVLGGDGYTF 14 TRBJ1-2 TRBV4-2
CSASNLIEPQHF 12 TRBJ1-5 TRBV20-1
CASSQVDSGGVYTEAFF 17 TRBJ1-1 TRBV4-2
CASSGGFRSSYEQYF 15 TRBJ2-7 TRBV7-9
CASSQDGHYTEAFF 14 TRBJ1-1 TRBV3-1/TRBV3-2
CASQGVEEKLFF 12 TRBJ1-4 TRBV10-3
CASTGTSFTDTQYF 14 TRBJ2-3 TRBV7-9
CASSSTGPEQYF 12 TRBJ2-7 TRBV5-1
CASSPGTEDQPQHF 14 TRBJ1-5 TRBV6-5
CASSLRDRATGELFF 15 TRBJ2-2 TRBV7-9
CASSTGGLAGGEQYF 15 TRBJ2-7 TRBV19
CASSVGVTGDTDTQYF 16 TRBJ2-3 TRBV9
CASSQGHRGGTGELFF 16 TRBJ2-2 TRBV4-2
CSASPRTGTGNTIYF 15 TRBJ1-3 TRBV20-1
CASTDSVTGELFF 13 TRBJ2-2 TRBV19
CASSSGLGSYEQYF 14 TRBJ2-7 TRBV7-2
CASGTKLAGGSGVGEQFF 18 TRBJ2-1 TRBV12-5
CATSPAGNTGELFF 14 TRBJ2-2 TRBV24-1
CASSFEFGELFF 12 TRBJ2-2 TRBV28
CASSQEGQYYGYTF 14 TRBJ1-2 TRBV4-2
CASSQTSGGADTQYF 15 TRBJ2-3 TRBV6-2/TRBV6-3
CASSYSAGETDTQYF 15 TRBJ2-3 TRBV6-2/TRBV6-3
CASSYSTGEAFF 12 TRBJ1-1 TRBV5-1
CASSVGRGSGNTIYF 15 TRBJ1-3 TRBV9